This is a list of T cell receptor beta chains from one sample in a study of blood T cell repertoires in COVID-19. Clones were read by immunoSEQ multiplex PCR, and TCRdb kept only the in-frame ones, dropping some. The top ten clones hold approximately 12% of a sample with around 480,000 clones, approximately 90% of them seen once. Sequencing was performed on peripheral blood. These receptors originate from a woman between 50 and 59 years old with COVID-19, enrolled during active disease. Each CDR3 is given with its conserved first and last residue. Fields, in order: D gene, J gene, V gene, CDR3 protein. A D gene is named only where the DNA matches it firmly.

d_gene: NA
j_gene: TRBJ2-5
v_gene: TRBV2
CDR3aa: CASSEFSVETQYF

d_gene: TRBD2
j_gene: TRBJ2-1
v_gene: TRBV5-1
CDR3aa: CASSPGLAGSSRNEQFF

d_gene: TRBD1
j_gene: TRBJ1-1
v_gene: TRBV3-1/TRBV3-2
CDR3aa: CASSQELTGAAFF

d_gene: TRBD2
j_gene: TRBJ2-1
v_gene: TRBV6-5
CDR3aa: CASSYLRGTSNEQFF

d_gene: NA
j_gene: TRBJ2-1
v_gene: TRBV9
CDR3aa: CASSLQGNSYNEQFF

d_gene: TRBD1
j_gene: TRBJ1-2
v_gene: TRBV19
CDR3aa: CASLPRDRGYGYTF

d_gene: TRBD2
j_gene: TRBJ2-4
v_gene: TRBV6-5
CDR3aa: CASSPWEGAKNIQYF

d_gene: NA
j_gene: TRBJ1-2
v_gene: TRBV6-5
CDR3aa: CASSPGLVYGYTF

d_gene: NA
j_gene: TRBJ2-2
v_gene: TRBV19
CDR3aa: CASSFSTGTGELFF

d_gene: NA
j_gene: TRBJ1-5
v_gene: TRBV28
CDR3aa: CASSLYREAQPQHF

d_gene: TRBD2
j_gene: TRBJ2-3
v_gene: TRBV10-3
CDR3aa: CAISEGASGGKPDTQYF

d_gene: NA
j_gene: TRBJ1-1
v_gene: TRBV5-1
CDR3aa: CASSWVAGKTEAFF

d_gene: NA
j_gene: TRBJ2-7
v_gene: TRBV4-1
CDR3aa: CASSQDPGLGGHEQYF

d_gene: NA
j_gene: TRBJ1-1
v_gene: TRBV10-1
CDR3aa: CASSAVRNTEAFF

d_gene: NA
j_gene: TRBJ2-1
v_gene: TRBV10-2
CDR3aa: CASSDPDEQFF

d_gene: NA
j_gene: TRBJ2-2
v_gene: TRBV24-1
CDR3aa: CATSDLSRGSNTGELFF

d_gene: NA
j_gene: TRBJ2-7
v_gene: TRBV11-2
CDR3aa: CASSLLSYEQYF

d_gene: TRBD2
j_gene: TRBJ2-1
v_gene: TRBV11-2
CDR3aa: CASSPGTSGGAKEQFF

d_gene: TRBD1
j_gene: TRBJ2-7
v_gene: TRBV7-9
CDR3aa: CASSRQGANEQYF

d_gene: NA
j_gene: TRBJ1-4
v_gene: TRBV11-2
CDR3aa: CASSFFSEKLFF

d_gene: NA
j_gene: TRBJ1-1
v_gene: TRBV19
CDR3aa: CASSIGQLNTEAFF

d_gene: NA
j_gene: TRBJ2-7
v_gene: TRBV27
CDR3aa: CASSSFVAGSLSYEQYF

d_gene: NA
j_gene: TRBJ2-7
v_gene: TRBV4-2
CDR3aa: CASSREIRGTSYEQYF

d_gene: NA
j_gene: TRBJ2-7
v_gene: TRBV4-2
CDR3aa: CASSQESGGYEQYF

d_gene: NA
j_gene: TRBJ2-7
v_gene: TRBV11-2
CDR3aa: CASSFRVVSSYEQYF

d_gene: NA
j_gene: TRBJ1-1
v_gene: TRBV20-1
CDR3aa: CSAGGTEAFF

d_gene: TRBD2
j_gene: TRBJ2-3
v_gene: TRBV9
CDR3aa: CASSRTSGTSAYTDTQYF

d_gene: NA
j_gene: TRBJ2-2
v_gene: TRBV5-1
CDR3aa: CASSSLDRNTGELFF

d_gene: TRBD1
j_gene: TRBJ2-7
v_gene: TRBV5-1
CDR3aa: CASSLTGTLYVGEQYF

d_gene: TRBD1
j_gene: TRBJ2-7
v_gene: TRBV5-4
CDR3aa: CASSLRQGISYEQYF

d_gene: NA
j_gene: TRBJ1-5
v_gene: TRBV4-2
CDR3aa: CASSQEGVQPQHF

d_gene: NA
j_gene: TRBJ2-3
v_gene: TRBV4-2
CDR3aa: CASSRLVAAETDTQYF

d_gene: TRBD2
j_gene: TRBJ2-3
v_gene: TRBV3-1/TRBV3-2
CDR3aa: CASTGGVTQYF

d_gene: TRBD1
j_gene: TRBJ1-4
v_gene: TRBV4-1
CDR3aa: CASSQRREGQRVEKLFF

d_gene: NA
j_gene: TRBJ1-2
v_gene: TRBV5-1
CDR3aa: CASSPGFLDYGYTF

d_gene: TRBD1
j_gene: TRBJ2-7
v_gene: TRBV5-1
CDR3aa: CASSLHGDSSYEQYF

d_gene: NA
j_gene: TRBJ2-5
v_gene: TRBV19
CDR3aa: CASSMGGQTPGKTQYF

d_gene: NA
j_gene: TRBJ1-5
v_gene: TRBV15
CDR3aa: CATSQQENQPQHF

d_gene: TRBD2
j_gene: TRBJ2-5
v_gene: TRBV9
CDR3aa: CASSLGLAARETQYF

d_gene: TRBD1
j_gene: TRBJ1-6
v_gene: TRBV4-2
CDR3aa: CASSSEGAPNSPLHF

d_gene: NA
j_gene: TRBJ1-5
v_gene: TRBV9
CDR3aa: CASSVGQSYQPQHF

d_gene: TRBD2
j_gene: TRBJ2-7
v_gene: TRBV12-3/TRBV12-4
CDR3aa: CASSFGGAYEQYF

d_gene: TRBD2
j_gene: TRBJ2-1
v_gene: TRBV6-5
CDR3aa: CASSYIYGTTYNEQFF

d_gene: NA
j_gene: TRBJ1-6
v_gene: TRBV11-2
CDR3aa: CASTRAHSPLHF

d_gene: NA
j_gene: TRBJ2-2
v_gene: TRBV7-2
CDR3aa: CASSLGVGETGELFF

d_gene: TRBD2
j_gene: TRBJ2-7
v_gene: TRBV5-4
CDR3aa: CASSPGTSGAASYEQYF

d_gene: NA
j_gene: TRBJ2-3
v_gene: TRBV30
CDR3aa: CAWSVDPGGLSTDTQYF

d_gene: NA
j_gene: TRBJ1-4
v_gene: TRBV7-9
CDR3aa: CASSLPETGLNEKLFF

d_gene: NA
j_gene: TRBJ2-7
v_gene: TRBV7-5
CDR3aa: CASVRRESLEQYF

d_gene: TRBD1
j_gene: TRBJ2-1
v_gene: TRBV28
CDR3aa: CASSFDRGFGEQFF

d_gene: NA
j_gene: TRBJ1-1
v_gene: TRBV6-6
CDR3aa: CASRVGSPLNTEAFF

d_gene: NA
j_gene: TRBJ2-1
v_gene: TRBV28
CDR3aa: CASMVRGNEQFF

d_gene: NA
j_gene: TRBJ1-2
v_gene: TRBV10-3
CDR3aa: CAISESNRDGYTF

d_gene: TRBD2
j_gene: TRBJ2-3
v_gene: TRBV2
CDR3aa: CASSSSGGSDTQYF

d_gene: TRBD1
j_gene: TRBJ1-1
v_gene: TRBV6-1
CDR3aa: CASSEALRGRRTEAFF

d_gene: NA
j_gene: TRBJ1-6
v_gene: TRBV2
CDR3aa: CASRLANSPLHF

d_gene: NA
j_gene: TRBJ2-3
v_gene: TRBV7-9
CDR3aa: CASSRPELTSLGTDTQYF

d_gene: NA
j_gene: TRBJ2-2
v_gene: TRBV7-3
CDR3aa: CASKGTNTGELFF

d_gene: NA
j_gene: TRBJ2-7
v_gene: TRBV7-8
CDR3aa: CASSLGGSTYEQYF